Sequencing of this T cell receptor (beta chain) was carried out in a study of CD8+CD57+ T cells in acquired aplastic anemia. Genomic DNA served as template for TCR beta VDJ and CDR3 profiling. MiXCR was run by TCRdb on the reads, yielding one entry per CDR3 protein. This table holds roughly 420,000 distinct CDR3 sequences, 55% to 75% found once. The sequenced sample consisted of sorted CD4+, CD8+, or CD8+CD57+ T cells (not recorded which) from PBMCs. The TCR sequence derives from a human donor in good health, serving as a control.

In DNA, the CDR3 is TGTGCCAGCAGCGCCGGGGCGCACACCGAAGCTCTCTACTTC. This translates into CASSAGAHTEALYF. The chain links TRBV9 to TRBJ2-7; D is possibly TRBD1 or TRBD2 (5 bases each). The CDR3 is made up of 14 amino acids. Germline values: CDR1 SGDLS, CDR2 YYNGEE. Deletions cut 3 bases from V and 13 bases from J, with 23 bases between.